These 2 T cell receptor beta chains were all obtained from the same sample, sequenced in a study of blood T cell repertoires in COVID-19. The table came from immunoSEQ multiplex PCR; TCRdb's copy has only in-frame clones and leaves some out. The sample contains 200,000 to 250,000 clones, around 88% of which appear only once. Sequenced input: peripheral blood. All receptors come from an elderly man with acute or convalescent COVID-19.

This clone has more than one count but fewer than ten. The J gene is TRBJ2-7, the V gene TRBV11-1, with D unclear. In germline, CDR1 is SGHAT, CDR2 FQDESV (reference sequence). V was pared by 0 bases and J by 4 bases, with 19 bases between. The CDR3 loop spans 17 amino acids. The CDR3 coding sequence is TGTGCCAGCAGCTTAGCGCCGACGGCAGTTCTAGGATACGAGCAGTACTTC. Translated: CASSLAPTAVLGYEQYF.

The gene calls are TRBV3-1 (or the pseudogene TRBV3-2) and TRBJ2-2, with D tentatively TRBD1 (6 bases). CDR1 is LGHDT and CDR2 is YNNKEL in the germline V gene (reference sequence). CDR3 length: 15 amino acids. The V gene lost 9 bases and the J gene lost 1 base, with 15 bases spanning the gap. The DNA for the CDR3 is TGTGCCAGTAACCCTACAGGGTTGAACACCGGGGAGCTGTTTTTT. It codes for CASNPTGLNTGELFF.